A single sample is the source of the 17 T cell receptor beta chains below, sequenced in a study of identical twins. A single record per CDR3 protein comes from TCRdb applying MiXCR to the 5' RACE reads. This sample carries hundreds of thousands of distinct CDR3 sequences, 15% to 20% of them seen once, and the ten largest clones take around 14%. These records were also assigned to another study, of T cells expressing NK-cell markers.

The sequenced material came from PBMCs. These receptors all come from a woman between 18 and 29 years old in good health.

V gene TRBV5-6 combines with J gene TRBJ2-3; D unclear. The CDR3 is 12 amino acids. Trimming took off 7 bases at V and 6 bases at J, with 12 bases between the two ends. CDR1 SGHDT and CDR2 YYEEEE come from the germline V gene. The CDR3 reads CASGSRADTQYF. The CDR3 DNA is TGTGCCAGCGGCTCCCGGGCGGATACGCAGTATTTT.

This sequence joins TRBV7-8 and TRBJ2-1; 7 bases agree with TRBD2. With 5 bases clipped from V and 8 bases from J, the junction kept 21 bases outside the gene matches. CDR1 and CDR2 from the germline V gene are SGHVS and FQNEAQ. The CDR3 consists of 18 residues. CDR3 sequence (DNA): TGTGCCAGCAGCGTCGAAGGAGGGCCTGGGGGGGTTCTCGATGAGCAGTTCTTC. Translating gives CASSVEGGPGGVLDEQFF. Combining the CDR3 with reference TRBV7-8 and TRBJ2-1 gives the whole variable domain GAGVSQSPRYKVAKRGQDVALRCDPISGHVSLFWYQQALGQGPEFLTYFQNEAQLDKSGLPSDRFFAERPEGSVSTLKIQRTQQEDSAVYLCASSVEGGPGGVLDEQFFGPGTRLTVL.

In its sample, this clonotype was seen a few times. The rearrangement uses TRBV5-1 and TRBJ2-1; 11 positions agree with TRBD2. The CDR3 length is 18 residues. V lost 2 bases, J lost 0 bases, and 7 bases stayed unmatched. Per the germline V gene, CDR1 is SGHRS and CDR2 is YFSETQ. The CDR3 nucleotides are TGCGCCAGCAGCTTTACTAGCGGGGGCTCCAGCTCCTACAATGAGCAGTTCTTC. Amino acid sequence: CASSFTSGGSSSYNEQFF.

CDR3 sequence (DNA): TGTGCCAGCACCATCATTGGACAGCAGTATTTT. The encoded protein is CASTIIGQQYF. The gene calls are TRBV7-9 and TRBJ2-3; TRBD1 might be the D (5 bases). Germline CDR1 is SEHNR and CDR2 is FQNEAQ (reference sequence). Trimming pared 7 bases from V and 11 bases from J, leaving 13 bases between. The CDR3 is 11 residues long.

The chain couples TRBV18 to TRBJ2-7, with D maybe TRBD1 (5 bases). CDR1 and CDR2 from the germline V gene are KGHSH and LQKENI. The CDR3 loop spans 15 amino acids. Trimming stripped 3 bases from V and 3 bases from J, with 15 bases between. CDR3 nucleotides: TGTGCCAGCTCACCCTTTGACAGTCCCGGCTACGAGCAGTACTTC. Protein: CASSPFDSPGYEQYF.

The chain has TRBV12-3 or TRBV12-4 and TRBJ1-1, with D unclear. With 10 bases removed from V and 5 bases from J, the gap between germline ends came to 17 bases. The CDR3 consists of 13 residues. The DNA for the CDR3 is TGTGCCACCACAACGGGAGGGATTACTGAAGCTTTCTTT. The encoded protein is CATTTGGITEAFF.

This chain connects TRBV12-3 or TRBV12-4 to TRBJ1-2; D gene uncertain. Trimming cost V 6 bases and J 5 bases, with 16 bases left between them. This CDR3 is 14 amino acids long. The CDR3 spells CASSRTQAPYGYTF. CDR3 sequence (DNA): TGTGCCAGCAGCCGGACCCAGGCGCCTTATGGCTACACCTTC.

A remark on this clonotype: The junction shows a germline mismatch at one end, possibly a read error. The chain employs TRBV11-2 and TRBJ2-1, with a tentative D call TRBD2 (6 bases). Per germline, CDR1 SGHAT and CDR2 FQNNGV. This CDR3 is built from 15 residues. CDR3 loop: CASSPRLGAYDEQFF. DNA of the CDR3: TGTGCCAGCAGCCCCCGACTAGGAGCCTACGATGAGCAGTTCTTC.

This clonotype was seen a handful of times. This rearrangement joins TRBV5-1 to TRBJ2-1, with D possibly matching TRBD2 (6 bases). Germline CDR1 is SGHRS and CDR2 is YFSETQ. The V gene lost 5 bases and the J gene lost 1 base, with 13 bases spanning the gap. The CDR3 runs to 15 residues. In DNA form, the CDR3 reads TGCGCCAGCAGATCGGAGGGCCTTTCCTACAATGAGCAGTTCTTC. Its protein product is CASRSEGLSYNEQFF.

V gene TRBV7-6 combines with J gene TRBJ1-5; D uncertain. The V gene's germline CDR1 is SGHVS and CDR2 FNYEAQ. Trimming left V 5 bases short and J 0 bases short, with 14 bases between. The CDR3 consists of 16 residues. CDR3 DNA sequence: TGTGCCAGCAGCCCAGAAGGAGCTTATAGCAATCAGCCCCAGCATTTT. As protein: CASSPEGAYSNQPQHF.

This clonotype was counted once. Being one base from a much bigger clone, this may be a read error. The V call is TRBV20-1, the J call TRBJ2-1, with D hard to call. This CDR3 has 11 residues. CDR1 and CDR2 from the germline V gene are DFQATT and SNEGSKA (reference sequence). The CDR3 protein is CSARLDNEQIF. CDR3 bases: TGCAGTGCTCGTTTAGACAATGAGCAGATCTTC.

This clonotype was observed at least ten times. This chain joins TRBV4-2 and TRBJ2-3; the match to TRBD2 covers 9 bases. Germline V gene data show CDR1 as LGHNA and CDR2 as YNFKEQ. V gave up 10 bases and J gave up 0 bases; unmatched junction bases: 8. There are 15 residues in the CDR3. The CDR3 loop reads CATHSGGLSTDTQYF. In DNA form, the CDR3 reads TGTGCCACCCATAGCGGGGGTCTTAGCACAGATACGCAGTATTTT.

V gene TRBV9 combines with J gene TRBJ2-1; TRBD1 matches at 10 bases. CDR3 length: 15 amino acids. Trimming at V came to 6 bases and at J to 7 bases, leaving 10 bases not matched to a gene. CDR1 and CDR2 from the germline V gene are SGDLS and YYNGEE. As DNA, the CDR3 is TGTGCCAGCACATACGAGACAGGGGGCTTGAATGAGCAGTTCTTC. As protein: CASTYETGGLNEQFF. Filled out from reference TRBV9 and TRBJ2-1, the complete variable domain reads DSGVTQTPKHLITATGQRVTLRCSPRSGDLSVYWYQQSLDQGLQFLIQYYNGEERAKGNILERFSAQQFPDLHSELNLSSLELGDSALYFCASTYETGGLNEQFFGPGTRLTVL.

This clonotype was recorded a few times. V and J are TRBV20-1 and TRBJ2-7; unclear D gene. The germline gives CDR1 DFQATT, CDR2 SNEGSKA (reference sequence). V was trimmed by 6 bases and J by 4 bases, leaving 10 bases between them. The CDR3 is 11 amino acids. CDR3 DNA sequence: TGCAGTGCCCGCTCGCCATACGAGCAGTACTTC. Translation: CSARSPYEQYF.

The J gene is TRBJ2-2, the V gene TRBV20-1; tentative D call: TRBD1 (6 bases). CDR3 length: 13 amino acids. V was clipped by 5 bases and J by 4 bases, with 11 bases between them. CDR1 and CDR2 from the germline V gene are DFQATT and SNEGSKA (reference sequence). The CDR3 DNA reads TGCAGTGCTTTGGGGGCTAGCACCGGGGAGCTGTTTTTT. It is translated as CSALGASTGELFF.

V and J are TRBV7-2 and TRBJ2-2, with D perhaps matching TRBD2 (5 bases). This CDR3 comprises 15 residues. Between the trimmed V and J ends, which lost 3 bases and 7 bases, there was a span of 15 bases. The germline V gene encodes CDR1 SGHTA and CDR2 FQGNSA. CDR3 in DNA: TGTGCCAGCAGCTTTCTAGCTAACGATTACGGGGAGCTGTTTTTT. Protein: CASSFLANDYGELFF.

The gene calls are TRBV7-9 and TRBJ2-1; D is perhaps TRBD1 or TRBD2 (5 bases each). V lost 6 bases and J 6 bases, leaving 12 bases between the germline ends. Germline V CDR1 and CDR2: SEHNR, FQNEAQ (reference sequence). The CDR3 sequence is 13 residues long. Written as DNA, the CDR3 is TGTGCCAGCAGACCGGACGGGGCCAATGAGCAGTTCTTC. Translated: CASRPDGANEQFF.